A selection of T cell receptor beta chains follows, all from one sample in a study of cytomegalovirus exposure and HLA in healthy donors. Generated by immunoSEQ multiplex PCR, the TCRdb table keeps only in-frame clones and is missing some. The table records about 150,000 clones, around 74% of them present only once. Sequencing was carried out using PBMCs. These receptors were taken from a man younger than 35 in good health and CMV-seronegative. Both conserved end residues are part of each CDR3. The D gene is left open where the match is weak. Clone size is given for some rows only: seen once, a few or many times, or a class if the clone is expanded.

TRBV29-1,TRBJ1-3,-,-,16,TGCAGCGTCCTGGAGCCGGGGAGGGGATCTGGAAACACCATATATTTT,CSVLEPGRGSGNTIYF
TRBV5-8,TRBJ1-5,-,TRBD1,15,TGTGCCAGCAGCTCCCGGACAGGTATCAATCAGCCCCAGCATTTT,CASSSRTGINQPQHF
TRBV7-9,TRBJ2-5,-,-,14,TGTGCCAGCAGCATCCGGGGTATTAGGGAGACCCAGTACTTC,CASSIRGIRETQYF
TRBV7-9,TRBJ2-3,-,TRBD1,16,TGTGCCAGCAGCCGCGACAGGGAAGGGAGCACAGATACGCAGTATTTT,CASSRDREGSTDTQYF
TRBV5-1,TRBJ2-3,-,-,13,TGCGCCAGCAGCTTGGCCTTATCGGATACGCAGTATTTT,CASSLALSDTQYF
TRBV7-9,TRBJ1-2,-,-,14,TGTGCCAGCAGCCCTTCGGACAGCTATTATGGCTACACCTTC,CASSPSDSYYGYTF
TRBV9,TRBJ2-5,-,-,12,TGTGCCAGCAGCCGGGGCCAAGAGACCCAGTACTTC,CASSRGQETQYF
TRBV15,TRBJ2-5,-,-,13,TGTGCCACCTCAGGGGGGTACCAAGAGACCCAGTACTTC,CATSGGYQETQYF
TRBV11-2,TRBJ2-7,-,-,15,TGTGCCAGCAGCTTAAAGCAGGGGAGCTCCTACGAGCAGTACTTC,CASSLKQGSSYEQYF
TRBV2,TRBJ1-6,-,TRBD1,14,TGTGCCAGCAGTGTACAGGGGCTTAATTCACCCCTCCACTTT,CASSVQGLNSPLHF
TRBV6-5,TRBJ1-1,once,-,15,TGTGCCAGCAGTTCGATCTTGGGGGGGAACACTGAAGCTTTCTTT,CASSSILGGNTEAFF
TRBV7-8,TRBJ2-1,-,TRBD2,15,TGTGCCAGCAGCTTAACGGGGGGGCTCCGGAATGAGCAGTTCTTC,CASSLTGGLRNEQFF
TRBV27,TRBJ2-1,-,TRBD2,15,TGTGCCAGCAATCTAGCGGGGGCCCTTAACAATGAGCAGTTCTTC,CASNLAGALNNEQFF
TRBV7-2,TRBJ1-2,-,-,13,TGTGCCAGCACTTGGACAGCTAACTATGGCTACACCTTC,CASTWTANYGYTF
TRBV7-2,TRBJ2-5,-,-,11,TGTGCCAGCAGCTTAAGTGGAGAGCAGTACTTC,CASSLSGEQYF
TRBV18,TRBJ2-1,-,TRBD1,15,TGTGCCAGCTCACCGGACAGGGTTTTGAACAATGAGCAGTTCTTC,CASSPDRVLNNEQFF